This record covers a single TCR beta chain. Its specificity is not known. Looked up from germline, CDR1 is SGHTA and CDR2 is FQGTGA. There are 14 residues in the CDR3. The J segment lost 2 bases and the V segment lost 10 bases, leaving 10 bases of the junction unmatched. The sample originates from a study of cytomegalovirus exposure and HLA in healthy donors. Overall study findings and caveats: A reported reduction in N-insertions relative to the 666-donor mean was seen in an Asian-associated ancestry cluster in a later analysis. Immune exposure was documented only through CMV serostatus. Being productive about 87% or about 30% of the time was typical of most TCR beta V segments in an earlier analysis.

It was with 60 Vbeta and 13 Jbeta primers that the PCR ran. Measured with immunoSEQ multiplex PCR; TCRdb has only the in-frame clones, and not every one. Altogether 55,000 to 70,000 clones are present, roughly 69% being singletons, with the ten largest covering 3%. The sequencing sample was made of PBMCs. The source is a woman between 45 and 60 years old in good health and CMV-seronegative. This chain links TRBV7-3 with TRBJ2-7; 8 nucleotides line up with TRBD1. This CDR3 reads CANLTGDPTYEQYF. In DNA form, the CDR3 reads TGTGCCAACCTGACAGGGGACCCCACCTACGAGCAGTACTTC.